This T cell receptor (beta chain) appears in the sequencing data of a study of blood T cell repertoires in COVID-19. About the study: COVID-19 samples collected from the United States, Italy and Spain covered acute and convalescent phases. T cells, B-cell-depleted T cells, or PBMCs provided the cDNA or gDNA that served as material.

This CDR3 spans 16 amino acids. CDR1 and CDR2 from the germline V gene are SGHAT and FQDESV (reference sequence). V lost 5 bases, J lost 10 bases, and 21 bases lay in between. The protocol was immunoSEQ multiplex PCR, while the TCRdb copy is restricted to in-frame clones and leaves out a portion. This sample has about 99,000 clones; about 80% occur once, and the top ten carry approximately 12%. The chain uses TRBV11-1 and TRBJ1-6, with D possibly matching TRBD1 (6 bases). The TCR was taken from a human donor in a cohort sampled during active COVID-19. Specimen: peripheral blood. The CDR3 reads CASSEEEWTVNSPLHF. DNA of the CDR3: TGTGCCAGCAGCGAAGAAGAATGGACAGTGAACTCACCCCTCCACTTT.